The next 28 T cell receptor beta chains were all read from a single sample in a study of CD4+ T cells in melanoma. Profiled with immunoSEQ multiplex PCR; TCRdb holds only in-frame clones, not every one. The sample records about 21,000 clones, about 77% being singletons. All receptors come from a human donor with melanoma.

J is TRBJ1-2 and V is TRBV19; no definite D call. V was clipped by 3 bases and J by 4 bases, with 6 bases between them. The CDR3 contains 12 residues. The germline V gene has CDR1 LNHDA and CDR2 SQIVND (reference sequence). DNA of the CDR3: TGTGCCAGTAGTATGCGAGTCTATGGCTACACCTTC. This encodes CASSMRVYGYTF.

A single count supports this clone. The chain links TRBV5-1 to TRBJ1-1; TRBD1 matches 9 bases. Germline V gene data show CDR1 as SGHRS and CDR2 as YFSETQ. CDR3 length equals 17 residues. J lost 0 bases, V lost 0 bases, and 6 bases had no gene match. CDR3 protein: CASSLGPGTGLNTEAFF. The CDR3 DNA reads TGCGCCAGCAGCTTGGGTCCCGGGACAGGGCTGAACACTGAAGCTTTCTTT.

The J gene is TRBJ2-1, the V gene TRBV19; TRBD2 agrees at 8 bases. The V gene end was trimmed by 7 bases and the J gene end by 0 bases; junction bases not matched to a gene: 11. The CDR3 spans 17 residues. Germline CDR1 is LNHDA and CDR2 is SQIVND (reference sequence). CDR3 DNA: TGTGCCAGTAATCGAGCGGGGGCCGGGAGCTCCTACAATGAGCAGTTCTTC. Translated: CASNRAGAGSSYNEQFF.

The chain couples TRBV11-3 to TRBJ2-2; D may be TRBD1 (6 bases). V was clipped by 6 bases and J by 0 bases, with 11 bases between them. This CDR3 spans 15 amino acids. The germline gives CDR1 SGHNT, CDR2 YENEEA. The CDR3 bases are TGTGCCAGCAGTCCCGGGACAACGAACACCGGGGAGCTGTTTTTT. Encoded protein: CASSPGTTNTGELFF.

The chain combines TRBV7-2 with TRBJ2-5, with D hard to call. CDR3 size: 13 residues. V lost 3 bases and J 3 bases, leaving 8 bases between the germline ends. Germline CDR1 and CDR2: SGHTA and FQGNSA. CDR3 in DNA: TGTGCCAGCAGCTTCCCCGCGGAAGAGACCCAGTACTTC. It specifies CASSFPAEETQYF.

The CDR3 protein is CASSQTGTQNYGYTF. The DNA for the CDR3 is TGCGCCAGCAGCCAGACCGGGACACAGAACTATGGCTACACCTTC. This chain links TRBV4-1 with TRBJ1-2; D possibly corresponds to TRBD1 (6 bases). This CDR3 contains 15 residues. From germline, CDR1 is MGHRA and CDR2 YSYEKL. The germline V and J ends were trimmed by 3 bases and 2 bases, with 13 bases remaining between them.

This chain joins TRBV6-1 and TRBJ1-4, with D hard to call. The length of the CDR3 is 14 residues. Germline V gene data show CDR1 as MNHNS and CDR2 as SASEGT. V was shortened by 6 bases and J by 3 bases, with 11 bases between the two germline ends. CDR3 in amino acids: CASRISLANEKLFF. CDR3 DNA: TGTGCCAGCAGGATTTCCCTTGCTAATGAAAAACTGTTTTTT.

The V and J genes are TRBV6-5 and TRBJ2-7, with D tentatively TRBD1 or TRBD2 (6 bases each). Germline CDR1 MNHEY, CDR2 SVGAGI. V was pared by 2 bases and J by 7 bases, with 18 bases between. The CDR3 extends over 15 amino acids. CDR3 region: CASSYAAVGGWEQYF. CDR3 in DNA: TGTGCCAGCAGTTACGCGGCGGTAGGGGGGTGGGAGCAGTACTTC.

This clone was detected a few times. The chain combines TRBV28 with TRBJ1-5; the D gene is possibly TRBD1 (5 bases). This CDR3 has 12 residues. Germline CDR1 is MDHEN and CDR2 is SYDVKM. The V end lost 3 bases, the J end lost 9 bases, and 9 bases lay between the germline ends. CDR3 sequence: CASSLPRGPQHF. The CDR3 DNA follows: TGTGCCAGCAGTTTGCCAAGGGGGCCCCAGCATTTT.

The chain uses TRBV19 and TRBJ2-3; 7 bases align to TRBD2. Trimming removed 3 bases from V and 4 bases from J; junction bases left unmatched: 7. This CDR3 is 15 amino acids long. The germline V gene has CDR1 LNHDA and CDR2 SQIVND (reference sequence). The CDR3 loop is CASSIWGGMADTQYF. The CDR3 region has the DNA TGTGCCAGTAGTATTTGGGGGGGGATGGCAGATACGCAGTATTTT.

The rearrangement uses TRBV9 and TRBJ2-6, with D perhaps TRBD2 (6 bases). Between the trimmed V and J ends, which lost 2 bases and 0 bases, there was a span of 15 bases. Germline CDR1 and CDR2: SGDLS and YYNGEE. The CDR3 has 18 amino acids. CDR3 protein: CASSVWGDSLSGANVLTF. The CDR3 DNA sequence: TGTGCCAGCAGCGTGTGGGGGGATTCCCTCTCTGGGGCCAACGTCCTGACTTTC. Using reference TRBV9 and TRBJ2-6 for the parts outside the CDR3, the full variable domain is DSGVTQTPKHLITATGQRVTLRCSPRSGDLSVYWYQQSLDQGLQFLIQYYNGEERAKGNILERFSAQQFPDLHSELNLSSLELGDSALYFCASSVWGDSLSGANVLTFGAGSRLTVL.

This clone occurred once. The chain employs TRBV18 and TRBJ2-7; a weak D match, TRBD1 (6 bases). CDR1 and CDR2 from the germline V gene are KGHSH and LQKENI. This CDR3 contains 14 residues. Trimming left V 1 base short and J 2 bases short, with 9 bases between. CDR3 nucleotide sequence: TGTGCCAGCTCACCACGGGCAGGGGCCTACGAGCAGTACTTC. Its translation is CASSPRAGAYEQYF.

The gene calls are TRBV18 and TRBJ1-3; D is ambiguous. The CDR3 has 14 residues. Germline V gene lookup returns CDR1 KGHSH and CDR2 LQKENI. The germline V and J ends were trimmed by 3 bases and 4 bases, with 10 bases remaining between them. Written as DNA, the CDR3 is TGTGCCAGCTCACCCTCCCCCCAGGGAAACACCATATATTTT. This translates into CASSPSPQGNTIYF.

The chain carries TRBV12-5 and TRBJ2-3; 9 bases map to TRBD2. Germline CDR1 LGHNT, CDR2 FRNRAP. V gave up 1 base and J gave up 0 bases; unmatched junction bases: 2. The CDR3 contains 16 residues. The CDR3 bases are TGTGCTAGTGGTTTGGGGACTAGCGCTAGCACAGATACGCAGTATTTT. It is translated as CASGLGTSASTDTQYF.

There are a few counts of this clone. The V and J genes are TRBV9 and TRBJ2-5; D is undetermined. Trimming took off 5 bases at V and 1 base at J, with 15 bases between the two ends. Germline CDR1 reads SGDLS; CDR2 reads YYNGEE. CDR3 length: 15 residues. The CDR3 region has the DNA TGTGCCAGCAGTGGTAGTGGGTGGGGCCAAGAGACCCAGTACTTC. The encoded protein is CASSGSGWGQETQYF.

This rearrangement joins TRBV6-1 to TRBJ2-4; D call uncertain. The CDR3 extends over 14 amino acids. V lost 5 bases and J lost 1, with 9 bases in between. Germline loops: CDR1 MNHNS, CDR2 SASEGT. Written as DNA, the CDR3 is TGTGCCAGCAGTACCCCGCGGGCCAAAAACATTCAGTACTTC. Residues: CASSTPRAKNIQYF.

This clone was recorded only once. CDR3 protein: CARSPHGCSEKLFF. The CDR3 DNA reads TGTGCCAGAAGCCCACACGGGTGCTCTGAAAAACTGTTTTTT. The rearrangement joins TRBV5-3 to TRBJ1-4; D is ambiguous. Being an ORF, TRBV5-3 has a function that is uncertain. The CDR3 extends over 14 amino acids. The V and J ends lost 4 bases and 7 bases respectively, with 14 bases between them.

This chain uses TRBV19 with TRBJ1-6; 7 bases agree with TRBD1. Germline values: CDR1 LNHDA, CDR2 SQIVND (reference sequence). The CDR3 length is 14 residues. Losses at the gene ends were 10 bases for V and 6 bases for J; bases not matched to a gene: 9. This chain's CDR3 is CATGGAGGNSPLHF. For the CDR3, the DNA is TGTGCCACTGGGGGGGCAGGGGGTAATTCACCCCTCCACTTT.

The V gene is TRBV19, the J gene TRBJ2-7; D perhaps matches TRBD1 (5 bases). Trimming removed 5 bases from V and 0 bases from J, with 11 bases in between. The CDR3 spans 14 residues. Germline CDR1 reads LNHDA; CDR2 reads SQIVND (reference sequence). DNA for the CDR3: TGTGCCAGTAGTTTCGACAGAAACTCCTACGAGCAGTACTTC. This encodes CASSFDRNSYEQYF.

V is TRBV28 and J is TRBJ1-4; D is ambiguous. This CDR3 is 13 amino acids long. Germline V CDR1 and CDR2: MDHEN, SYDVKM. The V end lost 8 bases, the J end lost 5 bases, and 12 bases lay between the germline ends. The CDR3 sequence is CASAEGVNEKLFF. CDR3 nucleotides: TGTGCCAGCGCTGAGGGCGTGAATGAAAAACTGTTTTTT.

The V call is TRBV5-1, the J call TRBJ2-7; 9 bases map to TRBD1. J lost 7 bases, V lost 6 bases, and 14 bases had no gene match. The CDR3 has 15 amino acids. CDR1 is SGHRS, CDR2 YFSETQ, per germline. The CDR3 region is CASTYGGTGSSEQYF. The CDR3, as DNA: TGCGCCAGCACCTACGGCGGGACAGGGTCGAGTGAGCAGTACTTC.

J is TRBJ1-1 and V is TRBV19; no clear D gene. V dropped 4 bases and J dropped 0 bases, with 9 bases sitting between them. The CDR3 length is 14 residues. Germline CDR1 LNHDA, CDR2 SQIVND (reference sequence). CDR3: CASSKARMNTEAFF. Here the CDR3 DNA reads TGTGCCAGTAGTAAGGCAAGAATGAACACTGAAGCTTTCTTT.

The V and J genes are TRBV18 and TRBJ2-7, with 7 bases that match TRBD1. Losses at the gene ends were 5 bases for V and 0 bases for J; bases not matched to a gene: 7. CDR3 length: 15 amino acids. Looked up from germline, CDR1 is KGHSH and CDR2 is LQKENI. CDR3 protein: CASSGQVHGSYEQYF. The CDR3 DNA sequence: TGTGCCAGCTCAGGACAGGTTCATGGCTCCTACGAGCAGTACTTC.

J is TRBJ1-1 and V is TRBV5-7; no clear D gene. TRBV5-7 has ORF status, its function being uncertain. V dropped 3 bases and J dropped 3 bases, with 9 bases sitting between them. The CDR3 length is 13 residues. The DNA of the CDR3 is TGTGCCAGCAGCTCGGACGATTACACTGAAGCTTTCTTT. Translated, it gives CASSSDDYTEAFF.

The chain couples TRBV2 to TRBJ1-1; D unclear. Trimming shortened V by 7 bases and J by 2 bases, and 17 bases separated the two germline ends. The CDR3 extends over 15 amino acids. Per germline, CDR1 SNHLY and CDR2 FYNNEI. CDR3 region: CASKGTLSTNTEAFF. CDR3 bases: TGTGCCAGCAAGGGCACCCTTTCAACTAACACTGAAGCTTTCTTT.

V is TRBV14 and J is TRBJ2-5; D is uncertain. The V gene's germline CDR1 is SGHDN and CDR2 FVKESK. This CDR3 comprises 13 residues. V was clipped by 3 bases and J by 3 bases, with 8 bases between them. This CDR3 is CASSQWAEETQYF. CDR3 in DNA: TGTGCCAGCAGCCAGTGGGCAGAAGAGACCCAGTACTTC.

The chain has TRBV2 and TRBJ1-2; perhaps TRBD1 as D (5 bases). V was pared by 8 bases and J by 7 bases, with 20 bases between. In germline, CDR1 is SNHLY, CDR2 FYNNEI. The CDR3 consists of 14 residues. The CDR3 DNA is TGTGCCAGCGCCGGGGACCCCAACCGGGGTGGCTACACCTTC. Translated: CASAGDPNRGGYTF.

This CDR3 is CASSLQGQGANYGYTF. DNA for the CDR3: TGCGCCAGCAGCTTGCAAGGACAGGGTGCTAACTATGGCTACACCTTC. This chain connects TRBV5-1 to TRBJ1-2, with TRBD1 identical over 8 bases. The V gene end was trimmed by 1 base and the J gene end by 0 bases; junction bases not matched to a gene: 5. CDR1 is SGHRS and CDR2 is YFSETQ in the germline V gene. The CDR3 has 16 residues. Filled out from reference TRBV5-1 and TRBJ1-2, the complete variable domain reads KAGVTQTPRYLIKTRGQQVTLSCSPISGHRSVSWYQQTPGQGLQFLFEYFSETQRNKGNFPGRFSGRQFSNSRSEMNVSTLELGDSALYLCASSLQGQGANYGYTFGSGTRLTVV.